This T cell receptor beta chain is from a study of CD8 T cells in ankylosing spondylitis. General observations from the study: Disease-linked clones reportedly concentrated significantly in matched ankylosing spondylitis synovial fluid. A TCR beta motif of under ten highly homologous variants seemed to mark ankylosing spondylitis blood.

About this clonotype itself: Its antigen remains unknown.

Trimming cost V 3 bases and J 4 bases, with 21 bases left between them. CDR3 length: 17 residues. In germline, CDR1 is LGHDT, CDR2 YNNKEL (reference sequence). Quantitative barcoded 5'-RACE was used to prepare TCR beta libraries. TCRdb reprocessed the 5' RACE reads with MiXCR, giving one entry per CDR3 protein. The sample lists hundreds of thousands of distinct CDR3 sequences; roughly 18% were seen once. The receptor comes from a male donor with ankylosing spondylitis. Material: blood, either unsorted or a sorted T cell fraction (not recorded which). V usage is TRBV3-1 and J usage is TRBJ1-2; D possibly corresponds to TRBD1 (6 bases). The CDR3 sequence: CASSQWDNKKWSYGYTF. The CDR3 nucleotides read TGTGCCAGCAGCCAGTGGGACAACAAAAAATGGAGCTATGGCTACACCTTC.